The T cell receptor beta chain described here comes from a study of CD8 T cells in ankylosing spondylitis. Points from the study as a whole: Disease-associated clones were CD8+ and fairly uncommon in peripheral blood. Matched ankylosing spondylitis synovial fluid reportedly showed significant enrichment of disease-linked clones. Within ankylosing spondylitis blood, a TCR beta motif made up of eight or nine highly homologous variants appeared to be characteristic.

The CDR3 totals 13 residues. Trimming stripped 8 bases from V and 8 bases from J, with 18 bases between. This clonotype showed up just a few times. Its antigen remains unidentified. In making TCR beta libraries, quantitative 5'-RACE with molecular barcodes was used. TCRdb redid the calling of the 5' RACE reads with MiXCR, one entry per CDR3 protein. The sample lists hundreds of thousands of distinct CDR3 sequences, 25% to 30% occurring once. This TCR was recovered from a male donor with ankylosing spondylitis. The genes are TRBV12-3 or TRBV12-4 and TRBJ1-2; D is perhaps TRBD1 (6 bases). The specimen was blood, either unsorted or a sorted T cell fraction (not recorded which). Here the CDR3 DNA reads TGTGCCAGCGCTCCAGGGGCCACTGTGGGCTACACCTTC. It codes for CASAPGATVGYTF.